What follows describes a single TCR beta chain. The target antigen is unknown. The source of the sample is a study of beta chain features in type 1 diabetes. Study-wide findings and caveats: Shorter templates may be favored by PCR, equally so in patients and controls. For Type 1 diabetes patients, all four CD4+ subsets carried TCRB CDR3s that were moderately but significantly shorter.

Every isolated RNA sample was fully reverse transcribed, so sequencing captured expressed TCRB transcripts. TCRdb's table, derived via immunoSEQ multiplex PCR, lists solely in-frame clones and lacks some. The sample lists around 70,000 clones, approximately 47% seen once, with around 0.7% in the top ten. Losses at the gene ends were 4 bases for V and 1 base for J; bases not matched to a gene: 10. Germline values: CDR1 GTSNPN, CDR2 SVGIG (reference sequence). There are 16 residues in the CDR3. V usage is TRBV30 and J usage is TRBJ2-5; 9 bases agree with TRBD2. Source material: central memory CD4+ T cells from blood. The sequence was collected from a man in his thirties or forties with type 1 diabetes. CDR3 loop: CAWNRGAGGFQETQYF. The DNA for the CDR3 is TGTGCCTGGAATCGGGGGGCGGGAGGGTTCCAAGAGACCCAGTACTTC.